Shown below are 9 T cell receptor beta chains from a single sample sequenced in a study of regulatory T cells in long-lasting Graves disease (dated by TCRdb to about 2021). Library generation was performed with multiplex PCR. These reads were obtained on an Illumina HiSeq 4000. To build TCR beta libraries, CDR3 regions were amplified by Arm-PCR using iRepertoire HTBI primers. TCRdb took the public reads, trimmed them with fastp at Q25, ran MiXCR for clone calling and kept in-frame beta chains. Rows merge per CDR3 protein into single entries with the most common DNA and genes. The sample table records under 700,000 distinct CDR3 sequences; about 16% of these occur just once. The ten largest account for more than 20% of the sample. This specimen's time point label, interpreted: newly diagnosed GD, antithyroid drugs for less than 3 months. For both TCR sequencing and RNA sequencing, RNA was extracted from PBMCs using TRIzol.

This same sample was also part of a study on T cells in Graves' hyperthyroidism and ophthalmopathy.

The specimen comprised peripheral blood mononuclear cells (PBMCs), sampled at new diagnosis, from a patient treated with antithyroid drugs. The receptor set was obtained from a middle-aged woman with Graves disease. Donor details come from another sample of the same person, matched by shared clones.

Ten or more counts support this clonotype. This chain uses TRBV3-1 with TRBJ1-1; D remains unclear. CDR1 is LGHDT, CDR2 YNNKEL, per germline (reference sequence). Trimming pared 4 bases from V and 3 bases from J, leaving 12 bases between. The CDR3 covers 14 residues. Here the CDR3 DNA reads TGTGCCAGCAGCCCTATTGGGTTCGACACTGAAGCTTTCTTT. This codes for CASSPIGFDTEAFF. Looking up the rest from reference TRBV3-1 and TRBJ1-1 gives the full variable domain: DTAVSQTPKYLVTQMGNDKSIKCEQNLGHDTMYWYKQDSKKFLKIMFSYNNKELIINETVPNRFSPKSPDKAHLNLHINSLELGDSAVYFCASSPIGFDTEAFFGQGTRLTVV.

The chain recombines TRBV7-2 with TRBJ1-6; 7 positions agree with TRBD1. V shed 5 bases, J shed 9 bases, and the junction held 10 bases outside the gene matches. The CDR3 is 15 residues long. Germline lookup yields CDR1 SGHTA and CDR2 FQGNSA. DNA of the CDR3: TGTGCCAGCAGCGCGGAAGGGGGCGCCGGTTCACCCCTCCACTTT. It specifies CASSAEGGAGSPLHF. The entire variable domain, with the rest obtained from reference TRBV7-2 and TRBJ1-6, is as follows: GAGVSQSPSNKVTEKGKDVELRCDPISGHTALYWYRQSLGQGLEFLIYFQGNSAPDKSGLPSDRFSAERTGGSVSTLTIQRTQQEDSAVYLCASSAEGGAGSPLHFGNGTRLTVT.

This clonotype was observed many times. The chain links TRBV12-3 or TRBV12-4 to TRBJ2-1; D uncertain. The CDR3 is made up of 10 amino acids. Trimming took off 6 bases at V and 7 bases at J, with 4 bases between the two ends. CDR3 loop: CASSQNEQFF. Written as DNA, the CDR3 is TGTGCCAGCAGCCAGAATGAGCAGTTCTTC.

The chain employs TRBV6-1 and TRBJ2-1; D remains ambiguous. V was cut by 3 bases and J by 4 bases, with 13 bases left in between. The CDR3 runs to 15 residues. Germline V CDR1 and CDR2: MNHNS, SASEGT. CDR3 DNA: TGTGCCAGCAGTGAGTCTCCCCTATCTTACAATGAGCAGTTCTTC. Translating gives CASSESPLSYNEQFF.

This clonotype came up a few times. This sequence joins TRBV3-1 and TRBJ1-6; D is uncertain. This CDR3 region has 15 residues. Trimming stripped 0 bases from V and 7 bases from J, with 10 bases between. Looked up from germline, CDR1 is LGHDT and CDR2 is YNNKEL (reference sequence). The CDR3 is CASSQDGAYNSPLHF. CDR3 DNA: TGTGCCAGCAGCCAAGATGGAGCTTACAATTCACCCCTCCACTTT.

The chain is built from TRBV7-2 and TRBJ1-6, with D hard to call. This CDR3 has 14 amino acids. V was clipped by 5 bases and J by 9 bases, with 14 bases between them. The germline V gene encodes CDR1 SGHTA and CDR2 FQGNSA. CDR3 loop: CASSPSVLISPLHF. In DNA, the CDR3 is TGTGCCAGCAGCCCGTCAGTCTTGATTTCACCCCTCCACTTT.

The table lists this clonotype with many counts. This sequence joins TRBV7-9 and TRBJ2-5, with 8 bases that match TRBD2. Germline V gene data show CDR1 as SEHNR and CDR2 as FQNEAQ (reference sequence). V was clipped by 4 bases and J by 5 bases; unmatched bases: 6. The length of the CDR3 is 14 residues. This CDR3 is CASSSRTSRETQYF. In DNA form, the CDR3 reads TGTGCCAGCAGCTCGCGGACTAGCCGTGAGACCCAGTACTTC. Complete variable domain (other parts from reference TRBV7-9 and TRBJ2-5): DTGVSQNPRHKITKRGQNVTFRCDPISEHNRLYWYRQTLGQGPEFLTYFQNEAQLEKSRLLSDRFSAERPKGSFSTLEIQRTEQGDSAMYLCASSSRTSRETQYFGPGTRLLVL.

Only a few counts were recorded for this clonotype. The chain combines TRBV6-1 with TRBJ1-1, with a weak D call TRBD1 (5 bases). The CDR3 spans 15 residues. V lost 6 bases to trimming and J lost 1 base, with 15 bases between them. Germline CDR1 reads MNHNS; CDR2 reads SASEGT. This CDR3 is CASSQLRGRNTEAFF. CDR3 bases: TGTGCCAGCAGCCAGTTGAGGGGCAGGAACACTGAAGCTTTCTTT.

This chain connects TRBV2 to TRBJ1-1; D unresolved. V lost 1 base and J lost 5, with 17 bases in between. The CDR3 sequence is 16 residues long. The germline gives CDR1 SNHLY, CDR2 FYNNEI. The CDR3 region has the DNA TGTGCCAGCAGTGAAGAGTTCCCAGACGAGCGGACTGAAGCTTTCTTT. As protein: CASSEEFPDERTEAFF.